This T cell receptor (beta chain) was recorded in a study of cytomegalovirus exposure and HLA in healthy donors. PCR amplification relied on 60 Vbeta primers (plus 13 Jbeta primers). Only in-frame clones appear in the TCRdb table, and some are missing; sequencing was by immunoSEQ multiplex PCR. Among some 120,000 clones listed, 8.5% to 10% were seen once. The TCR was taken from a man aged 25 to 40 in good health and CMV-seronegative. Sequenced input: PBMCs.

CDR3 amino acids: CASTSGRGEKLFF. The CDR3 bases are TGTGCCAGCACCTCTGGGAGGGGTGAAAAACTGTTTTTT. The rearrangement uses TRBV2 and TRBJ1-4; D possibly corresponds to TRBD1 (5 bases). CDR1 and CDR2 from the germline V gene are SNHLY and FYNNEI. This CDR3 has 13 amino acids. V lost 7 bases and J 7 bases, leaving 13 bases between the germline ends.